This T cell receptor (beta chain) was obtained from a study of shared clonotypes between healthy human individuals. At the level of the study: In total, the donors were two women and a few men aged 18 to 49. Findings and limits, study-wide: Sharing of clonotypes among donors was expected to vary with sequencing depth.

The method was immunoSEQ multiplex PCR; TCRdb's version includes in-frame clones alone and lacks a portion of them. The table lists some 470,000 clones, over 60% of them singletons, with 10% to 15% in the top ten. This CDR3 has 15 amino acids. Germline CDR1 reads SNHLY; CDR2 reads FYNNEI. This clone has just one count. Its specificity is not known. Compared with germline, one end of the junction differs, possibly owing to a read error. Adult donors, all healthy and HIV-negative, had no recent acute infections or vaccinations. This chain joins TRBV2 and TRBJ2-1, with TRBD2 as a possible D gene (5 bases). The sequencing sample was made of PBMCs. This TCR was sampled from a woman in her thirties or forties in good health. Some clones in this sample may be carry-over from other donors' samples. The CDR3 here is CAGSEGTTRANEQFF. The DNA of the CDR3 is TGTGCCGGCAGCGAGGGAACGACTCGGGCCAATGAGCAGTTCTTC. Looking up the rest from reference TRBV2 and TRBJ2-1 gives the full variable domain: EPEVTQTPSHQVTQMGQEVILRCVPISNHLYFYWYRQILGQKVEFLVSFYNNEISEKSEIFDDQFSVERPDGSNFTLKIRSTKLEDSAMYFCAGSEGTTRANEQFFGPGTRLTVL.